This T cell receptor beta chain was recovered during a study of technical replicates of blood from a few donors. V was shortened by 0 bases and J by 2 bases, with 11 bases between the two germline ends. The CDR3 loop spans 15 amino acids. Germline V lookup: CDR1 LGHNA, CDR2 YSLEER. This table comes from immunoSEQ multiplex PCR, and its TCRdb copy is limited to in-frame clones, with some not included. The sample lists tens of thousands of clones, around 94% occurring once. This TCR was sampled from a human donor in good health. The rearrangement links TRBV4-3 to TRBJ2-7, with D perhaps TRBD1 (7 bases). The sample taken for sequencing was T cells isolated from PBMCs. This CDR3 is CASSQDLRGAYEQYF. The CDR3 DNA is TGCGCCAGCAGCCAAGATCTCAGGGGGGCCTACGAGCAGTACTTC.